Reported below is one TCR beta chain. The target antigen is unknown. This sample stems from a study of cytomegalovirus exposure and HLA in healthy donors. Broader study findings: Three chains linked to CMV were shown in vitro to be specific for CMV antigens. The finding came from a later analysis; first-cohort TCR clusters tended to co-occur in the roughly 110 validation repertoires.

CDR3 length: 16 amino acids. V shed 7 bases and J shed 7 bases, with 20 bases lying between them. The germline gives CDR1 MNHNY, CDR2 SVGAGI (reference sequence). Sequencing used immunoSEQ multiplex PCR; TCRdb keeps in-frame clones, though not all of them. This sample has about 400,000 clones, with 86% found just once. Source material: PBMCs. The V and J genes are TRBV6-6 and TRBJ1-6; tentative D call: TRBD1 (5 bases). This clonotype was sampled from a woman aged 18-29 years in good health and CMV-seronegative. This chain's CDR3 is CASTEPRAGRNSPLHF. CDR3 DNA: TGTGCCAGCACCGAACCCCGGGCAGGGCGGAATTCACCCCTCCACTTT.